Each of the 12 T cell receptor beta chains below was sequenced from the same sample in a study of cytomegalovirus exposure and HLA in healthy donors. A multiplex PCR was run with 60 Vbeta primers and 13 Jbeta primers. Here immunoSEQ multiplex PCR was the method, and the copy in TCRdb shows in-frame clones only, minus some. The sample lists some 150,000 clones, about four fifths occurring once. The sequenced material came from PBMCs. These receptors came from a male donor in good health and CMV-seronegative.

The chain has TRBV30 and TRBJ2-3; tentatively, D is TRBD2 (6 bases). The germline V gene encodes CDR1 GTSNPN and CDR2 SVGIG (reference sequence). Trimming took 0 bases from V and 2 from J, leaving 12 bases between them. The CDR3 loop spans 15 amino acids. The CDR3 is CAWSVLADNTDTQYF. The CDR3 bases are TGTGCCTGGAGTGTGTTAGCGGACAACACAGATACGCAGTATTTT. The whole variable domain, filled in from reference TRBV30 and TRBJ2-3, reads SQTIHQWPATLVQPVGSPLSLECTVEGTSNPNLYWYRQAAGRGLQLLFYSVGIGQISSEVPQNLSASRPQDRQFILSSKKLLLSDSGFYLCAWSVLADNTDTQYFGPGTRLTVL.

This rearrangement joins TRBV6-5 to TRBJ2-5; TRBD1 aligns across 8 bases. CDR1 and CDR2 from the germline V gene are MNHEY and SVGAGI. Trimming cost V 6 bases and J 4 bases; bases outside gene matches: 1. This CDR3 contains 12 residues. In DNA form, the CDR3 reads TGTGCCAGCAGGACAGGGGCAGAGACCCAGTACTTC. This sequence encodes CASRTGAETQYF.

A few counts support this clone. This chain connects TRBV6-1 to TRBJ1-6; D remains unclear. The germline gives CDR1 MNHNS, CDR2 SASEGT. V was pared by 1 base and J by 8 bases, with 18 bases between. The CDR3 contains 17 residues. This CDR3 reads CASSEVLGGLGDSPLHF. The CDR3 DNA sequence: TGTGCCAGCAGTGAAGTTCTAGGCGGGTTAGGTGATTCACCCCTCCACTTT.

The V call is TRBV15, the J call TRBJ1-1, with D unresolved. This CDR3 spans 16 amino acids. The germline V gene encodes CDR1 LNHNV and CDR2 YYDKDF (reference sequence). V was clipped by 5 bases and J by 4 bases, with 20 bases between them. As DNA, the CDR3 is TGTGCCACCAGCCCTACAAACCGAGGGTCGACCACTGAAGCTTTCTTT. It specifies CATSPTNRGSTTEAFF.

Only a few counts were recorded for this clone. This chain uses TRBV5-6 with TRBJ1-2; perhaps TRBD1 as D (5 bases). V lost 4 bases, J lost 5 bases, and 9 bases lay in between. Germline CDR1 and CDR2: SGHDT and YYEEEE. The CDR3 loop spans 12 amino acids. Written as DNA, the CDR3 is TGTGCCAGCAGCGACAGACCTTATGGCTACACCTTC. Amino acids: CASSDRPYGYTF.

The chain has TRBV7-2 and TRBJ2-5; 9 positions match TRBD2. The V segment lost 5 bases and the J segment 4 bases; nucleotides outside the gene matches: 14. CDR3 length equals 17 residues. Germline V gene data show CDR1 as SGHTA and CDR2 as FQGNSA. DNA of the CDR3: TGTGCCAGCAGCCCGGGAGCGGGGGGCTATAGGGGAGAGACCCAGTACTTC. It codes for CASSPGAGGYRGETQYF.

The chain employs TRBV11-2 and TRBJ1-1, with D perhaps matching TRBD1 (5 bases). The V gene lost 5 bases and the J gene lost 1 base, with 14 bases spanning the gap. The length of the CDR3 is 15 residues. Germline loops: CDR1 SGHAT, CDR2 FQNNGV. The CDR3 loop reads CASSAVGGRNTEAFF. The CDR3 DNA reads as TGTGCCAGCAGCGCTGTTGGGGGGAGGAACACTGAAGCTTTCTTT.

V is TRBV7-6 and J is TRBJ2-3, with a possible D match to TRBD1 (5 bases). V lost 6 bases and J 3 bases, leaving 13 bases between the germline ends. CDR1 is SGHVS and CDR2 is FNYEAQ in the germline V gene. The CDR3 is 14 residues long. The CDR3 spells CASSNWGPTDTQYF. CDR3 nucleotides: TGTGCCAGCAGTAATTGGGGCCCAACAGATACGCAGTATTTT.

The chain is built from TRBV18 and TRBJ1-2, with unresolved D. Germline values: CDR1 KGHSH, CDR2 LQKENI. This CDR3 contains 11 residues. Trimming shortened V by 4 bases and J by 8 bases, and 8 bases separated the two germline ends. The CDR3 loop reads CASSQGAGYTF. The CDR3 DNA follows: TGTGCCAGCTCACAGGGAGCAGGCTACACCTTC. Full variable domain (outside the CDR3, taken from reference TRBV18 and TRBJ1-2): NAGVMQNPRHLVRRRGQEARLRCSPMKGHSHVYWYRQLPEEGLKFMVYLQKENIIDESGMPKERFSAEFPKEGPSILRIQQVVRGDSAAYFCASSQGAGYTFGSGTRLTVV.

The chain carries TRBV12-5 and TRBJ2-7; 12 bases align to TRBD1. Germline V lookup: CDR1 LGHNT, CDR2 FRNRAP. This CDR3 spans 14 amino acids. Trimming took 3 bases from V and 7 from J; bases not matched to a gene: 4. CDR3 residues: CASGFGTGGGEQYF. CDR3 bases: TGTGCTAGTGGTTTCGGGACAGGGGGCGGTGAGCAGTACTTC.

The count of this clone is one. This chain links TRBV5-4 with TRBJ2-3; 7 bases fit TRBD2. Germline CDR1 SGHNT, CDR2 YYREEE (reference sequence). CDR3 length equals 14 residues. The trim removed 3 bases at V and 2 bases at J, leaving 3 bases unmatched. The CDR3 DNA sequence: TGTGCCAGCAGCTACCGGGACTACACAGATACGCAGTATTTT. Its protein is CASSYRDYTDTQYF.

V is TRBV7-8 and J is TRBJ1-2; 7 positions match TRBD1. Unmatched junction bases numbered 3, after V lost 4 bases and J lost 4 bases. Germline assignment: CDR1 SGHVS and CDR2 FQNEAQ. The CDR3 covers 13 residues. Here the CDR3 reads CASSSGQTYGYTF. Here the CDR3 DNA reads TGTGCCAGCAGCTCGGGACAGACCTATGGCTACACCTTC.